One sample yielded the 30 T cell receptor beta chains listed below, sequenced in a study of T-cell memory formation after mild COVID-19 (dated by TCRdb to about 2021). The library was produced with 5' RACE. Sequenced using an Illumina NovaSeq 6000. TCRdb reprocessed the public reads (quality trimming at Q25 with fastp, clone calling with MiXCR) and kept in-frame beta chains. For every CDR3 protein sequence, its rows merge into one entry that carries the most common genes and DNA. The sample contains 75,000 to 95,000 distinct CDR3 sequences, about 14% of them found a single time. Roughly two fifths of the sample is taken by the ten largest. Sequencing was done on a sample of PBMCs or a T cell subset sorted from them (not recorded which). These receptors were collected from a man aged 18 to 29 who had mild COVID-19 (a few samples of this study predate the infection). The sample titles of this study are shuffled in the database, so cell type and time point are left out; the donor was told from shared clones.

The chain uses TRBV2 and TRBJ1-3; a possible D gene is TRBD1 (5 bases). Germline V CDR1 and CDR2: SNHLY, FYNNEI. The length of the CDR3 is 14 residues. Trimming stripped 6 bases from V and 2 bases from J, with 11 bases between. The CDR3 DNA sequence: TGTGCCAGCAGCGACCGAGGGGCTGGAAACACCATATATTTT. This sequence encodes CASSDRGAGNTIYF.

Regarding this clonotype: A clone one base away is much larger, so this may be a read error. V usage is TRBV4-1 and J usage is TRBJ1-5; TRBD1 might be the D (5 bases). The CDR3 has 13 amino acids. Germline CDR1 and CDR2: MGHRA and YSYEKL. The CDR3 bases are TGCGCCGGCAGCCACGACCCCCAGGGTTCCCAGCATTTT. Amino acid sequence: CAGSHDPQGSQHF.

Only a few counts were recorded for this clonotype. The CDR3 DNA reads TGTGCCAGCAAGGGGAACCAGAACACTGAAGCTTTCTTT. Protein product: CASKGNQNTEAFF. The rearrangement uses TRBV7-9 and TRBJ1-1; TRBD1 is a possible D gene (5 bases). Germline V gene lookup returns CDR1 SEHNR and CDR2 FQNEAQ (reference sequence). The CDR3 sequence is 13 residues long. Between the trimmed V and J ends, which lost 7 bases and 1 base, there was a span of 10 bases.

The chain has TRBV4-1 and TRBJ2-7, with D possibly TRBD2 on 6 matching bases. CDR3 length: 15 amino acids. The V end was cut by 3 bases, the J end by 5 bases, with 17 bases between. Germline assignment: CDR1 MGHRA and CDR2 YSYEKL. CDR3 in DNA: TGCGCCAGCAGCCAGACGGTTTCCCGGGGGAACGAGCAGTACGTC. This encodes CASSQTVSRGNEQYV.

This rearrangement joins TRBV6-1 to TRBJ2-7; 12 bases line up with TRBD2. V was clipped by 4 bases and J by 5 bases; unmatched bases: 6. The CDR3 loop spans 15 amino acids. Looked up from germline, CDR1 is MNHNS and CDR2 is SASEGT. DNA for the CDR3: TGTGCCAGCAGTGGGGCTAGCGGGGGGGCCCACGAGCAGTACGTC. This codes for CASSGASGGAHEQYV.

This sequence joins TRBV9 and TRBJ2-5; either TRBD1 or TRBD2 may fit D (5 bases each). Germline CDR1 and CDR2: SGDLS and YYNGEE. This CDR3 comprises 12 residues. V lost 6 bases and J lost 5, with 11 bases in between. For the CDR3, the DNA is TGTGCCAGCAACCGGGGCCAGGAGACCCAGTACTTC. This codes for CASNRGQETQYF.

This clonotype was observed a few times. CDR3 loop: CASKDGSSYNEQFF. The CDR3 DNA follows: TGTGCCAGTAAGGACGGAAGCTCCTACAATGAGCAGTTCTTC. This rearrangement joins TRBV19 to TRBJ2-1; D not certain. The CDR3 spans 14 residues. The germline CDR1 and CDR2 sequences are LNHDA and SQIVND (reference sequence). V shed 7 bases and J shed 0 bases, with 10 bases lying between them.

V and J are TRBV28 and TRBJ1-5; no definite D call. There are 14 residues in the CDR3. The germline gives CDR1 MDHEN, CDR2 SYDVKM. V shed 6 bases and J shed 7 bases, with 16 bases lying between them. This CDR3 is CASSPRMGIQPQHF. The CDR3 DNA follows: TGTGCCAGCAGCCCGAGGATGGGAATCCAGCCCCAGCATTTT.

This clonotype appeared a few times. This chain links TRBV4-3 with TRBJ2-5, with 7 bases aligning to TRBD1. The ends lost 1 base at V and 2 bases at J; junction bases unmatched: 4. The CDR3 has 15 residues. Germline V lookup: CDR1 LGHNA, CDR2 YSLEER. CDR3 sequence reads: CASSQARTGQETQYF. CDR3 sequence (DNA): TGCGCCAGCAGCCAAGCCCGGACAGGACAAGAGACCCAGTACTTC.

This clonotype was seen repeatedly, ten times or more. The chain couples TRBV7-2 to TRBJ2-1, with a weak D call TRBD2 (6 bases). This CDR3 spans 14 amino acids. V was trimmed by 5 bases and J by 6 bases, leaving 14 bases between them. The germline CDR1 and CDR2 sequences are SGHTA and FQGNSA. Here the CDR3 reads CASSAGLIRNEQFF. In nucleotides, the CDR3 is TGTGCCAGCAGCGCAGGACTAATCCGCAATGAGCAGTTCTTC.

This chain connects TRBV6-1 to TRBJ2-7, with D possibly matching TRBD1 (6 bases). There are 15 residues in the CDR3. Trimming removed 3 bases from V and 6 bases from J, with 18 bases in between. Germline CDR1 and CDR2: MNHNS and SASEGT. CDR3 nucleotides: TGTGCCAGCAGTGAGTTTACAGGGCCCAGCCCCGAGCAGTACGTC. It translates to CASSEFTGPSPEQYV.

This clonotype was seen only a few times. It is likely a read error, because the conserved phenylalanine at the end of the CDR3 is missing. The DNA is omitted, as the CDR3 cannot be located on it reliably, and the CDR3 follows TCRdb's listing. The J gene is TRBJ2-1, the V gene TRBV27; TRBD2, as called in the table, went unchecked against the DNA. CDR1 is MNHEY and CDR2 is SMNVEV in the germline V gene (reference sequence). The CDR3 numbers 11 amino acids, ends counted. CDR3 sequence reads: CASSLISGGVV.

This clonotype has more than one count but fewer than ten. The chain employs TRBV18 and TRBJ1-5, with D possibly being TRBD1 (6 bases). The CDR3 extends over 15 amino acids. Germline V gives CDR1 KGHSH, CDR2 LQKENI. Trimming pared 5 bases from V and 1 base from J, leaving 12 bases between. The chain's CDR3 is CASSTTGNSNQPQHF. The CDR3 DNA follows: TGTGCCAGCTCAACAACAGGGAACAGCAATCAGCCCCAGCATTTT.

This clonotype was found a few times. The rearrangement links TRBV9 to TRBJ2-3; the D is unclear. This CDR3 is built from 14 residues. CDR1 and CDR2 from the germline V gene are SGDLS and YYNGEE. The germline V and J ends were trimmed by 5 bases and 1 base, with 11 bases remaining between them. The DNA of the CDR3 is TGTGCCAGCAGGCCTACCGGAGGCACAGATACGCAGTATTTT. Translated: CASRPTGGTDTQYF.

The table lists this clonotype with many counts. The rearrangement links TRBV4-1 to TRBJ2-4; no clear D. V shed 4 bases and J shed 0 bases, with 7 bases lying between them. Germline V gene lookup returns CDR1 MGHRA and CDR2 YSYEKL. This CDR3 has 14 amino acids. The CDR3 DNA sequence: TGCGCCAGCAGCCCCACCCGAGCCAAAAACATTCAGTACTTC. Encoded protein: CASSPTRAKNIQYF.

The chain uses TRBV6-6 and TRBJ2-1; D uncertain. V was cut by 6 bases and J by 2 bases, with 8 bases left in between. Germline loops: CDR1 MNHNY, CDR2 SVGAGI (reference sequence). The CDR3 totals 13 residues. CDR3 DNA sequence: TGTGCCAGCAGCTACCGAGCCTACAATGAGCAGTTCTTC. Translation: CASSYRAYNEQFF.

The chain links TRBV9 to TRBJ1-1, with 8 bases identical to TRBD1. Germline V gene lookup returns CDR1 SGDLS and CDR2 YYNGEE. The CDR3 runs to 15 residues. V was pared by 3 bases and J by 4 bases, with 8 bases of the junction left unmatched. The CDR3 reads CASSGLQGALTEAFF. DNA of the CDR3: TGTGCCAGCAGCGGCCTTCAGGGGGCCCTCACTGAAGCTTTCTTT.

This clonotype was seen repeatedly, ten times or more. The rearrangement uses TRBV29-1 and TRBJ1-4; D not resolved. The ends were cut back, 7 bases at V and 0 bases at J, with 9 bases in the middle. There are 13 residues in the CDR3. CDR1 and CDR2 (germline): SQVTM, ANQGSEA. CDR3 nucleotides: TGCAGCGCCGAGAATGCAACTAATGAAAAACTGTTTTTT. Residues: CSAENATNEKLFF.

The chain recombines TRBV20-1 with TRBJ1-1, with 10 bases aligning to TRBD1. The CDR3 sequence is 15 residues long. Trimming cost V 2 bases and J 6 bases; bases outside gene matches: 9. Germline V gene lookup returns CDR1 DFQATT and CDR2 SNEGSKA (reference sequence). In DNA form, the CDR3 reads TGCAGTGCTAGAAATACGGGACAGGGGCCACCTGAAGCTTTCTTT. Its protein product is CSARNTGQGPPEAFF.

The gene calls are TRBV7-2 and TRBJ1-1; D gene unclear. This CDR3 comprises 11 residues. Germline V lookup: CDR1 SGHTA, CDR2 FQGNSA. Trimming removed 5 bases at V and 7 bases at J, with 8 bases between. The CDR3 here is CASSPLSEAFF. In DNA form, the CDR3 reads TGTGCCAGCAGCCCCCTCAGTGAAGCTTTCTTT.

The J gene is TRBJ2-7, the V gene TRBV11-2; unclear D gene. With 4 bases removed from V and 3 bases from J, the gap between germline ends came to 7 bases. The CDR3 length is 12 residues. Germline V CDR1 and CDR2: SGHAT, FQNNGV. The DNA of the CDR3 is TGTGCCAGCAGCTCAGAGTACTACGAGCAGTACTTC. Amino acids: CASSSEYYEQYF.

The rearrangement links TRBV5-5 to TRBJ2-3; D possibly matches TRBD1 or TRBD2 (5 bases each). The CDR3 spans 14 residues. Trimming stripped 4 bases from V and 0 bases from J, with 9 bases between. Germline lookup yields CDR1 SGHKS and CDR2 YYEKEE (reference sequence). The DNA of the CDR3 is TGTGCCAGCAGCCGGGGACCTAGCACAGATACGCAGTATTTT. Translation: CASSRGPSTDTQYF. The whole variable domain, remainder taken from reference TRBV5-5 and TRBJ2-3, is DAGVTQSPTHLIKTRGQQVTLRCSPISGHKSVSWYQQVLGQGPQFIFQYYEKEERGRGNFPDRFSARQFPNYSSELNVNALLLGDSALYLCASSRGPSTDTQYFGPGTRLTVL.

As DNA, the CDR3 is TGTGCCAGCAGTTACTCCTGGGACAGATCTTACGAGCAGTACTTC. Amino acids: CASSYSWDRSYEQYF. The chain joins TRBV6-5 to TRBJ2-7; 7 positions agree with TRBD1. The germline gives CDR1 MNHEY, CDR2 SVGAGI. Germline trimming cut 0 bases from V and 4 bases from J; bases unmatched to any gene: 6. The CDR3 is 15 residues long.

The table lists this clonotype with many counts. The rearrangement uses TRBV7-9 and TRBJ2-1; D is uncertain. With 2 bases removed from V and 5 bases from J, the gap between germline ends came to 7 bases. Germline V gene sequence: CDR1 SEHNR, CDR2 FQNEAQ (reference sequence). This CDR3 has 13 residues. CDR3: CASSLTANNEQFF. In nucleotides, the CDR3 is TGTGCCAGCAGCTTAACCGCGAACAATGAGCAGTTCTTC.

This chain joins TRBV6-2 or TRBV6-3 and TRBJ2-3; D unclear. The V gene's germline CDR1 is MNHEY and CDR2 SVGEGT. The V end lost 2 bases, the J end lost 2 bases, and 5 bases lay between the germline ends. The CDR3 totals 13 residues. The CDR3 DNA is TGTGCCAGCAGTTACAGGGACACAGATACGCAGTATTTT. It yields the protein CASSYRDTDTQYF.

The genes are TRBV9 and TRBJ2-3, with D possibly TRBD1 on 6 matching bases. V lost 3 bases and J lost 0, with 14 bases in between. From germline, CDR1 is SGDLS and CDR2 YYNGEE. The CDR3 spans 16 residues. CDR3 loop: CASSAEQGTSTDTQYF. DNA for the CDR3: TGTGCCAGCAGCGCCGAACAGGGTACTAGCACAGATACGCAGTATTTT.

The sample holds a few counts of this clonotype. V and J are TRBV6-5 and TRBJ2-7; TRBD1 aligns across 8 bases. Germline V gene data show CDR1 as MNHEY and CDR2 as SVGAGI. The CDR3 is 13 amino acids. V trimming: 2 bases; J trimming: 6 bases; junction bases outside the gene matches: 3. CDR3 sequence reads: CASSYGQGSEQYF. The CDR3 DNA is TGTGCCAGCAGTTACGGACAGGGTAGCGAGCAGTACTTC.

In this sample, this clonotype turned up a few times. The chain has TRBV6-6 and TRBJ1-2; D not resolved. Germline V lookup: CDR1 MNHNY, CDR2 SVGAGI (reference sequence). The CDR3 is 15 residues long. Trimming shortened V by 3 bases and J by 4 bases, and 15 bases separated the two germline ends. In DNA form, the CDR3 reads TGTGCCAGCAGTTATACTAACAGCCCCCGCTATGGCTACACCTTC. This sequence encodes CASSYTNSPRYGYTF.

This chain joins TRBV12-3 or TRBV12-4 and TRBJ1-1; D might be TRBD1 (6 bases). CDR3 length equals 14 residues. Trimming left V 2 bases short and J 0 bases short, with 7 bases between. This chain's CDR3 is CASSLYRVNTEAFF. CDR3 DNA sequence: TGTGCCAGCAGTTTATACAGGGTGAACACTGAAGCTTTCTTT.

This clonotype was observed a handful of times. The chain combines TRBV5-1 with TRBJ1-6; TRBD1 matches at 9 bases. The V and J ends lost 0 bases and 9 bases, in that order; junction bases with no gene match: 4. This CDR3 has 15 residues. CDR1 is SGHRS and CDR2 is YFSETQ in the germline V gene. The CDR3 here is CASSLEGQGFSPLHF. The CDR3, as DNA: TGCGCCAGCAGCTTGGAAGGACAGGGGTTTTCACCCCTCCACTTT.